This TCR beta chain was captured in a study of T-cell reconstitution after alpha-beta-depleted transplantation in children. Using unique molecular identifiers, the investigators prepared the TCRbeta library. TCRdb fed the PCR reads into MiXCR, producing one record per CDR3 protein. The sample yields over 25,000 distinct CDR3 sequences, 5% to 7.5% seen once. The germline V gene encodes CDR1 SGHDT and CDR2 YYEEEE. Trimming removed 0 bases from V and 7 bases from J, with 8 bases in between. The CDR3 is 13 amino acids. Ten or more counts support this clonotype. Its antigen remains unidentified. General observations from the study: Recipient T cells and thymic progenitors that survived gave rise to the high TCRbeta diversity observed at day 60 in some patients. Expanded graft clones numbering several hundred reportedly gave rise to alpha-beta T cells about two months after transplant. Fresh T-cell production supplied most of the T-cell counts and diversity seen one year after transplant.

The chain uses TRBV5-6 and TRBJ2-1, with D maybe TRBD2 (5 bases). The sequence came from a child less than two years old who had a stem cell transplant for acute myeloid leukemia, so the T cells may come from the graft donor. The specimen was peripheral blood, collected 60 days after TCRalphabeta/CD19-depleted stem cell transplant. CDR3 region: CASSLGWRNEQFF. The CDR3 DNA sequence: TGTGCCAGCAGCTTGGGCTGGAGGAATGAGCAGTTCTTC.